Reported below is one T cell receptor beta chain. The record originates from a study of blood T cell repertoires in COVID-19. Assay: immunoSEQ multiplex PCR; the TCRdb copy retains only in-frame clones and omits some. This sample carries 200,000 to 250,000 clones, around 80% of them seen once, and the ten largest clones take roughly 3.2%. The sequenced sample consisted of peripheral blood. The origin of this receptor is a woman under 30 with acute or convalescent COVID-19.

DNA for the CDR3: TGTGCCTGGAGTGATGGGGCTAACTCTGGAAACACCATATATTTT. Protein product: CAWSDGANSGNTIYF. The V call is TRBV30, the J call TRBJ1-3; tentative D call: TRBD1 (5 bases). CDR3 length: 15 amino acids. V was pared by 1 base and J by 0 bases, with 10 bases between. Germline V gene sequence: CDR1 GTSNPN, CDR2 SVGIG (reference sequence).